This TCR beta chain was recovered during a study of T cells in Graves' hyperthyroidism and ophthalmopathy (dated 2019 in TCRdb). Study-wide context: Peripheral blood samples were taken at initial diagnosis, before any treatment was given. Whether ophthalmopathy could be predicted prospectively was tested in an independent validation cohort made up of about 20 hyperthyroidism patients plus 17 patients who later progressed to ophthalmopathy. The paper reports TCR Vbeta CDR3 sequencing of approximately 130 peripheral blood samples: under 45 ophthalmopathy, fewer than 85 hyperthyroidism and approximately 17 progressor patients. The study also compared thyroid tissue and blood T-cell repertoires from about six Graves' hyperthyroidism patients. A discovery cohort of approximately 100 patients, 43 with Graves' ophthalmopathy and fewer than 65 with stable Graves' hyperthyroidism, was used to find distinguishing TCR V-J signatures. The 100 discovery patients were divided at random into training and test sets in a 7:3 ratio. Once sampling was done, hyperthyroidism patients were given methimazole at a starting dose of 30 mg daily, whereas ophthalmopathy patients were given high-dose intravenous methylprednisolone. Beyond this particular receptor, the publication reports: During validation, the model predicted progression to ophthalmopathy a median of about 6.5 months ahead of onset, with around 71% sensitivity and more than 72% specificity. No statistical method was used to fix the sample size in advance, and group allocation was not hidden from the investigators. Most expanded thyroid clonotypes (frequency above 0.001) were also found in blood, which suggests that blood repertoires may mirror thyroid immune responses. A model built on a 13 V-J signature distinguished ophthalmopathy from stable hyperthyroidism, reaching 85% to 90% sensitivity and about 81% specificity in cross-validation and 80%/75% in testing.

Including the terminal cysteine and phenylalanine, the CDR3 comprises 18 residues. Just CDR3 DNA is preserved here, 54 bases in frame from base 1. The germline V and J ends show losses of 4 bases and 7 bases respectively, and no gene match explains 11 bases of the junction. CDR1 and CDR2 were assigned from the germline V gene as WSHSY and SAAADI. This clonotype was counted many times. The target of this receptor is not known. Qualities for individual bases were not recorded, and no much larger clone is one base off. The TCR beta CDR3 regions were amplified from RNA transcripts. The TCR CDR3 was subjected to a first round of RT-PCR using the HTBI primer set and the Qiagen OneStep RT-PCR kit. A second multiplex PCR round built the libraries, followed by size selection and purification. The libraries were sequenced on an Illumina HiSeq2000 using paired-end 100 bp reads. The paper's processing steps were these. SOAPnuke was used to process the raw data, removing reads that contained adapters or uncalled bases, had a mean Phred below 15, or lacked an exact match to the constant primer or identifier. COPE v1.2.5 was used to merge high-quality paired reads, and clonotypes were defined as unique nucleotide sequences. MiTCR v1.1 was used to align the clonotypes against IMGT TRBV, TRBD and TRBJ reference segments. Only V-J combinations with frequency above 0.0001, covering 99.2% of repertoires, were analysed. The TCS score was defined as F50 (clonal expansion) divided by E x V (chaos), with BLOSUM62-based TCRdist calculated between CDR3 peptides within each V-J. Welch's t-statistics and random forest reduced around 520 V-J features to 13, which were used in a naive Bayes classifier (R e1071). The public reads were reanalyzed by TCRdb: fastp trimming at Q25, MiXCR alignment, in-frame beta chains only. CDR3 protein duplicates are merged, each entry listing the most common genes and DNA. The V and J calls follow TCRdb's processing rather than the paper's. The sample data list 300,000 or so distinct CDR3 sequences, and about 18% of these were observed just once. The top ten constitute approximately 60% of the sample.

In the ophthalmopathy patients, disease was moderately to severely active, with a Clinical Activity Score of 3 or more, a NOSPECS grade of 4 or more, and a duration of less than 3 months. Patients with uncontrolled infections, other autoimmune diseases, pregnancy or lactation were excluded. Diagnoses were established on the basis of clinical symptoms, serum thyroxine and TRAb, thyroid ultrasound, and orbital computed tomography. PBMCs were separated from 10 ml of fresh peripheral blood using Ficoll-Paque density gradient centrifugation. Total RNA was extracted with Trizol reagent, and quality was checked on an Agilent 2100 Bioanalyzer.

This TCR was recovered from a woman aged 55-75 years with Graves' ophthalmopathy. The rearrangement joined TRBV10-2 to TRBJ2-1; a stretch of 15 junction bases matches TRBD2. Sequencing was performed on blood. The DNA sequence is TGCGCCAGCAGTGGCCCGAGGACTAGCGGGGGGGCAACGAATGAGCAGTTCTTC. It translates as CASSGPRTSGGATNEQFF.